Shown below are 16 T cell receptor beta chains from a single sample sequenced in a study of control samples from healthy donors and cancer patients (dated by TCRdb to 2020 to 2021). The library was built by means of the immunoSEQ multiplex PCR assay. Not all clones reach the TCRdb copy of this immuneACCESS table, which keeps in-frame sequences only. Checked studies attribute under half of the gap to unresolved V genes and leave the rest unexplained. The sample table contains about 120,000 clones; only one count was recorded for about 83% of them. The ten biggest clones cover 9% to 14% of the sample. Material for sequencing was blood. Receptors originate from a man aged 25-45 years in good health.

The chain combines TRBV2 with TRBJ1-5; D perhaps matches TRBD1 (6 bases). Per germline, CDR1 SNHLY and CDR2 FYNNEI. This CDR3 region has 14 residues. Trimming removed 4 bases from V and 7 bases from J, with 14 bases in between. For the CDR3, the DNA is TGTGCCAGCAGTGGAGTGGGGGGGCGACAGCCCCAGCATTTT. Its translation: CASSGVGGRQPQHF.

The gene calls are TRBV18 and TRBJ1-1; D may be TRBD1 (5 bases). The CDR3 loop spans 15 amino acids. V was trimmed by 5 bases and J by 5 bases, leaving 18 bases between them. Looked up from germline, CDR1 is KGHSH and CDR2 is LQKENI. CDR3 nucleotide sequence: TGTGCCAGCTCAAGGGGTATCGGGACTGATACTGAAGCTTTCTTT. Translated, it gives CASSRGIGTDTEAFF.

The gene calls are TRBV30 and TRBJ1-5, with a weak D call TRBD1 (6 bases). Trimming took 5 bases from V and 6 from J, leaving 14 bases between them. CDR3 length: 13 residues. CDR1 GTSNPN and CDR2 SVGIG come from the germline V gene (reference sequence). The CDR3 DNA is TGTGCCTGGTCCGGGACACAGCCTCAGCCCCAGCATTTT. It codes for CAWSGTQPQPQHF.

The chain has TRBV2 and TRBJ1-1; D unclear. Trimming cost V 5 bases and J 1 base, with 11 bases left between them. The germline V gene has CDR1 SNHLY and CDR2 FYNNEI. The CDR3 length is 14 residues. The CDR3 region has the DNA TGTGCCAGCAGTTTGAGACACCAGAACACTGAAGCTTTCTTT. It translates to CASSLRHQNTEAFF.

Only one count was recorded for this clone. CDR3 coding DNA: TGTGCCAGCAGCATGGGACAGGGTTTGGGCTATGGCTACACCTTC. This encodes CASSMGQGLGYGYTF. This chain joins TRBV7-9 and TRBJ1-2, with 9 bases lining up with TRBD1. Germline CDR1 and CDR2: SEHNR and FQNEAQ (reference sequence). V shed 5 bases, J shed 4 bases, and the junction held 8 bases outside the gene matches. The CDR3 runs to 15 residues.

The rearrangement links TRBV27 to TRBJ1-1; possibly TRBD1 for D (5 bases). Trimming took 3 bases from V and 8 from J, leaving 7 bases between them. The germline gives CDR1 MNHEY, CDR2 SMNVEV (reference sequence). The CDR3 has 11 amino acids. The CDR3 here is CASSFGGEAFF. The CDR3 nucleotides read TGTGCCAGCAGTTTTGGGGGAGAAGCTTTCTTT.

J is TRBJ2-3 and V is TRBV2; 11 bases map to TRBD1. The CDR3 runs to 16 residues. The junction had 6 bases not matched to a gene; V was cut back by 5 bases and J by 2 bases. The germline CDR1 and CDR2 sequences are SNHLY and FYNNEI. CDR3 loop: CASSPGQGAITDTQYF. DNA for the CDR3: TGTGCCAGCAGTCCTGGACAGGGGGCGATCACAGATACGCAGTATTTT.

This chain uses TRBV15 with TRBJ1-3; no definite D call. Looked up from germline, CDR1 is LNHNV and CDR2 is YYDKDF (reference sequence). CDR3 length: 16 residues. Trimming took 1 base from V and 0 from J, leaving 10 bases between them. DNA for the CDR3: TGTGCCACCAGCAGAGGTCAGGCACACTCTGGAAACACCATATATTTT. Its translation is CATSRGQAHSGNTIYF.

The rearrangement links TRBV29-1 to TRBJ1-5; 7 bases align to TRBD1. The CDR3 covers 12 residues. CDR1 SQVTM and CDR2 ANQGSEA come from the germline V gene. With 6 bases clipped from V and 4 bases from J, the junction kept 3 bases outside the gene matches. The CDR3 protein is CSVAGQNQPQHF. The CDR3 nucleotides are TGCAGCGTAGCGGGACAGAATCAGCCCCAGCATTTT.

This clone was seen only a few times. The chain joins TRBV24-1 to TRBJ1-2; D unresolved. V gave up 5 bases and J gave up 2 bases, with 8 bases separating them. Germline V gene sequence: CDR1 KGHDR, CDR2 SFDVKD. The CDR3 runs to 13 residues. The CDR3: CATSVMENYGYTF. CDR3 nucleotide sequence: TGTGCCACCAGTGTGATGGAGAACTATGGCTACACCTTC.

The chain carries TRBV7-2 and TRBJ2-7; no firm D call. The germline V gene encodes CDR1 SGHTA and CDR2 FQGNSA. The length of the CDR3 is 12 residues. V shed 4 bases and J shed 4 bases, with 8 bases lying between them. The CDR3 region has the DNA TGTGCCAGCAGCTCAGACGCTTACGAGCAGTACTTC. This translates into CASSSDAYEQYF.

This clone was seen a few times. CDR3 sequence: CAWSVVSYGYTF. The CDR3 nucleotides are TGTGCCTGGAGTGTTGTAAGCTATGGCTACACCTTC. This sequence joins TRBV30 and TRBJ1-2, with no clear D. The V gene's germline CDR1 is GTSNPN and CDR2 SVGIG (reference sequence). The CDR3 length is 12 residues. Deletions cut 0 bases from V and 4 bases from J, with 6 bases between.

This clone turned up a few times. V is TRBV5-8 and J is TRBJ1-5; the D is unclear. Trimming pared 3 bases from V and 4 bases from J, leaving 5 bases between. This CDR3 is built from 12 residues. Germline V CDR1 and CDR2: SGHTS, YDEGEE. CDR3 coding DNA: TGTGCCAGCAGCTGGGGTAATCAGCCCCAGCATTTT. The encoded protein is CASSWGNQPQHF.

This CDR3 reads CASSTGVPGNTIYF. The CDR3 DNA sequence: TGTGCCAGCAGCACAGGGGTACCTGGAAACACCATATATTTT. The chain combines TRBV7-3 with TRBJ1-3; 7 nucleotides line up with TRBD1. From germline, CDR1 is SGHTA and CDR2 FQGTGA. After removal of 5 bases from V and 2 bases from J, the junction contained 3 bases not matched to a gene. CDR3 length: 14 residues.

The CDR3 DNA sequence: TGTGCCAGCTCAGCGAACGAGGGAGGGCGGGACACTGAAGCTTTCTTT. Protein: CASSANEGGRDTEAFF. V gene TRBV18 combines with J gene TRBJ1-1; D ambiguous. This CDR3 region has 16 residues. Trimming took 5 bases from V and 3 from J, leaving 19 bases between them. In germline, CDR1 is KGHSH, CDR2 LQKENI. The variable domain in full, completed from reference TRBV18 and TRBJ1-1, reads NAGVMQNPRHLVRRRGQEARLRCSPMKGHSHVYWYRQLPEEGLKFMVYLQKENIIDESGMPKERFSAEFPKEGPSILRIQQVVRGDSAAYFCASSANEGGRDTEAFFGQGTRLTVV.

The chain links TRBV25-1 to TRBJ1-5; tentative D call: TRBD1 (5 bases). This CDR3 region has 14 residues. Germline V CDR1 and CDR2: MGHDK, SYGVNS. Between the trimmed V and J ends, which lost 10 bases and 0 bases, there was a span of 13 bases. This CDR3 is CAKGRLDSNQPQHF. CDR3 in DNA: TGTGCCAAGGGACGGCTGGATAGCAATCAGCCCCAGCATTTT. The full variable domain, in which reference TRBV25-1 and TRBJ1-5 provide the parts outside the CDR3, is EADIYQTPRYLVIGTGKKITLECSQTMGHDKMYWYQQDPGMELHLIHYSYGVNSTEKGDLSSESTVSRIRTEHFPLTLESARPSHTSQYLCAKGRLDSNQPQHFGDGTRLSIL.